These 26 T cell receptor beta chains were all obtained from the same sample, sequenced in a study of siplizumab effects on memory and regulatory T cells. This table comes from immunoSEQ multiplex PCR, and its TCRdb copy is limited to in-frame clones, with some not included. The repertoire holds some 100,000 clones, 85% to 95% seen once, with roughly 0.16% in the top ten. Sequencing was performed on non-Treg CD4+ T cells sorted from blood. These receptors were taken from a human donor in good health.

This rearrangement joins TRBV5-1 to TRBJ2-7; D is possibly TRBD2 (5 bases). Germline CDR1 is SGHRS and CDR2 is YFSETQ. CDR3 length: 15 residues. V was shortened by 4 bases and J by 9 bases, with 23 bases between the two germline ends. CDR3 in DNA: TGCGCCAGCAGCCTAGGATTCTCCTCGGGAATTGGGCAGTACTTC. As protein: CASSLGFSSGIGQYF.

This rearrangement joins TRBV11-2 to TRBJ2-2; D unclear. CDR1 and CDR2 from the germline V gene are SGHAT and FQNNGV. V lost 0 bases and J 6 bases, leaving 14 bases between the germline ends. This CDR3 region has 16 residues. The DNA of the CDR3 is TGTGCCAGCAGCTTAGAGTTTCTGACACGGGCCGGGGAGCTGTTTTTT. Protein: CASSLEFLTRAGELFF.

The rearrangement links TRBV6-5 to TRBJ1-2; D is unresolved. CDR1 and CDR2 from the germline V gene are MNHEY and SVGAGI. V was pared by 2 bases and J by 1 base, with 8 bases between. The CDR3 spans 14 residues. CDR3 amino acids: CASSYGFFNYGYTF. As DNA, the CDR3 is TGTGCCAGCAGTTACGGATTCTTTAACTATGGCTACACCTTC.

J is TRBJ1-6 and V is TRBV28; perhaps TRBD1 as D (5 bases). The CDR3 runs 15 residues. Trimming removed 8 bases from V and 9 bases from J, with 20 bases in between. Germline V gene sequence: CDR1 MDHEN, CDR2 SYDVKM. The CDR3 loop is CASLYGTGSGSPLHF. The CDR3 DNA sequence: TGTGCCAGCCTTTACGGGACCGGGTCGGGTTCACCCCTCCACTTT.

The rearrangement links TRBV25-1 to TRBJ2-3; D unclear. Germline lookup yields CDR1 MGHDK and CDR2 SYGVNS. V dropped 2 bases and J dropped 0 bases, with 6 bases sitting between them. This CDR3 has 14 amino acids. CDR3 sequence: CASSEDPSTDTQYF. As DNA, the CDR3 is TGTGCCAGCAGTGAAGACCCTAGCACAGATACGCAGTATTTT.

The V and J genes are TRBV5-1 and TRBJ2-5; D perhaps matches TRBD2 (5 bases). Trimming removed 4 bases from V and 0 bases from J, with 13 bases in between. The CDR3 sequence is 15 residues long. Germline CDR1 SGHRS, CDR2 YFSETQ. CDR3 nucleotides: TGCGCCAGCAGCCCCGGGGAGTATTACCAAGAGACCCAGTACTTC. As protein: CASSPGEYYQETQYF.

This rearrangement joins TRBV14 to TRBJ1-5; the D is unclear. CDR1 is SGHDN and CDR2 is FVKESK in the germline V gene. CDR3 length: 12 residues. The V gene lost 1 base and the J gene lost 6 bases, with 4 bases spanning the gap. The CDR3 DNA follows: TGTGCCAGCAGCCAAGGAACTCAGCCCCAGCATTTT. It translates to CASSQGTQPQHF. Full variable domain (remainder filled in from reference TRBV14 and TRBJ1-5): EAGVTQFPSHSVIEKGQTVTLRCDPISGHDNLYWYRRVMGKEIKFLLHFVKESKQDESGMPNNRFLAERTGGTYSTLKVQPAELEDSGVYFCASSQGTQPQHFGDGTRLSIL.

The V gene is TRBV5-1, the J gene TRBJ2-5; D gene ambiguous. Looked up from germline, CDR1 is SGHRS and CDR2 is YFSETQ. This CDR3 spans 15 amino acids. Trimming took off 0 bases at V and 4 bases at J, with 13 bases between the two ends. CDR3 in amino acids: CASSLEWATTETQYF. The CDR3 DNA reads TGCGCCAGCAGCTTGGAGTGGGCGACGACAGAGACCCAGTACTTC.

The V call is TRBV7-2, the J call TRBJ2-7; 12 bases agree with TRBD2. The CDR3 has 16 residues. V shed 6 bases and J 2 bases; nucleotides not matched to a gene: 8. Germline V lookup: CDR1 SGHTA, CDR2 FQGNSA. The CDR3, as DNA: TGTGCCAGCAGAACGGCCGCTAGCGGGGGGGCCTACGAGCAGTACTTC. The encoded protein is CASRTAASGGAYEQYF.

The J gene is TRBJ1-1, the V gene TRBV2; D not resolved. The CDR3 length is 14 residues. Germline V gene lookup returns CDR1 SNHLY and CDR2 FYNNEI. V lost 2 bases to trimming and J lost 1 base, with 8 bases between them. The CDR3 reads CASSESRENTEAFF. DNA for the CDR3: TGTGCCAGCAGTGAAAGCCGGGAGAACACTGAAGCTTTCTTT.

The chain uses TRBV7-8 and TRBJ1-5; a possible D gene is TRBD1 (5 bases). There are 13 residues in the CDR3. The V gene lost 5 bases and the J gene lost 9 bases, with 14 bases spanning the gap. Germline V gene data show CDR1 as SGHVS and CDR2 as FQNEAQ. CDR3 loop: CASSRDRGVPQHF. DNA for the CDR3: TGTGCCAGCAGCCGGGACCGGGGAGTGCCCCAGCATTTT. The variable domain in full, with the rest retrieved from reference TRBV7-8 and TRBJ1-5, is GAGVSQSPRYKVAKRGQDVALRCDPISGHVSLFWYQQALGQGPEFLTYFQNEAQLDKSGLPSDRFFAERPEGSVSTLKIQRTQQEDSAVYLCASSRDRGVPQHFGDGTRLSIL.

The chain couples TRBV27 to TRBJ1-2, with TRBD1 matching 7 bases. The length of the CDR3 is 13 residues. Germline assignment: CDR1 MNHEY and CDR2 SMNVEV (reference sequence). Unmatched junction bases numbered 9, after V lost 6 bases and J lost 8 bases. The CDR3 DNA sequence: TGTGCCAGCAGCCCGGGACAGCGAACGGGCTACACCTTC. Its protein product is CASSPGQRTGYTF.

This sequence joins TRBV7-9 and TRBJ2-7; D unresolved. The V and J ends lost 5 bases and 1 base respectively, with 6 bases between them. The germline gives CDR1 SEHNR, CDR2 FQNEAQ (reference sequence). This CDR3 comprises 12 residues. The CDR3 DNA reads TGTGCCAGCAGCCCGCCTTCCTACGAGCAGTACTTC. Translation: CASSPPSYEQYF.

This rearrangement joins TRBV5-1 to TRBJ2-1; 9 positions agree with TRBD1. The CDR3 runs to 16 residues. V lost 0 bases and J lost 9; bases outside the gene matches: 10. Per germline, CDR1 SGHRS and CDR2 YFSETQ. CDR3 sequence reads: CASSLAATGGRGEQFF. The CDR3 nucleotides are TGCGCCAGCAGCTTGGCCGCGACAGGGGGAAGAGGTGAGCAGTTCTTC.

V and J are TRBV7-2 and TRBJ2-3, with TRBD2 identical over 10 bases. Germline V gene lookup returns CDR1 SGHTA and CDR2 FQGNSA. This CDR3 region has 15 residues. With V trimmed by 3 bases and J by 4 bases, 4 bases remained unmatched. CDR3 bases: TGTGCCAGCAGCTTTGTAGCGGGGGGACCAGATACGCAGTATTTT. Protein product: CASSFVAGGPDTQYF.

This chain joins TRBV11-1 and TRBJ1-3; D call uncertain. Germline V lookup: CDR1 SGHAT, CDR2 FQDESV (reference sequence). Trimming took off 0 bases at V and 4 bases at J, with 7 bases between the two ends. This CDR3 spans 14 amino acids. The CDR3 DNA reads as TGTGCCAGCAGCTTAGCCCCCATCGGAAACACCATATATTTT. As protein: CASSLAPIGNTIYF.

The chain couples TRBV7-9 to TRBJ2-7; 9 bases match TRBD1. J was trimmed by 6 bases and V by 4 bases; bases with no gene match: 19. There are 18 residues in the CDR3. CDR1 and CDR2 from the germline V gene are SEHNR and FQNEAQ (reference sequence). In DNA form, the CDR3 reads TGTGCCAGCAGCTGGCCGCCAGGGTCGGGACAGGGAGTCCGCGAGCAGTACTTC. It yields the protein CASSWPPGSGQGVREQYF.

V gene TRBV29-1 combines with J gene TRBJ1-4; 7 nucleotides match TRBD1. The CDR3 is 14 residues long. Trimming took 7 bases from V and 8 from J; bases not matched to a gene: 13. CDR1 and CDR2 (germline): SQVTM, ANQGSEA. The CDR3 loop is CSARRAGGAEKLFF. The CDR3 bases are TGCAGCGCCCGGCGGGCAGGGGGGGCCGAAAAACTGTTTTTT.

The rearrangement joins TRBV7-2 to TRBJ2-7; D remains ambiguous. CDR1 SGHTA and CDR2 FQGNSA come from the germline V gene. The CDR3 extends over 13 amino acids. V lost 1 base and J lost 5, with 9 bases in between. The CDR3 is CASSLVYQDEQYF. In DNA, the CDR3 is TGTGCCAGCAGCTTAGTCTACCAGGACGAGCAGTACTTC.

The chain links TRBV5-1 to TRBJ2-3, with TRBD2 identical over 13 bases. After removal of 4 bases from V and 6 bases from J, the junction contained 8 bases not matched to a gene. Germline V gene sequence: CDR1 SGHRS, CDR2 YFSETQ. The CDR3 loop spans 16 amino acids. CDR3 sequence (DNA): TGCGCCAGCAGCCCAACCACTAGCGGGGGGGCCGATACGCAGTATTTT. Translation gives CASSPTTSGGADTQYF.

The genes are TRBV18 and TRBJ2-2; D possibly corresponds to TRBD2 (7 bases). The CDR3 totals 17 residues. Germline lookup yields CDR1 KGHSH and CDR2 LQKENI. Trimming stripped 1 base from V and 0 bases from J, with 12 bases between. The CDR3 sequence is CASSPQGGTANTGELFF. CDR3 in DNA: TGTGCCAGCTCACCACAGGGGGGGACGGCGAACACCGGGGAGCTGTTTTTT.

The chain is built from TRBV5-4 and TRBJ2-1; 8 bases are shared with TRBD2. Germline V gives CDR1 SGHNT, CDR2 YYREEE (reference sequence). There are 16 residues in the CDR3. V lost 0 bases, J lost 1 base, and 3 bases stayed unmatched. This CDR3 reads CASSLAGGGSYNEQFF. The CDR3 DNA reads TGTGCCAGCAGCTTGGCCGGGGGGGGGTCCTACAATGAGCAGTTCTTC.

The chain uses TRBV27 and TRBJ2-5; D uncertain. The CDR3 runs 11 residues. V was clipped by 4 bases and J by 2 bases, with 2 bases between them. Germline CDR1 and CDR2: MNHEY and SMNVEV (reference sequence). CDR3 bases: TGTGCCAGCAGTTGGCAAGAGACCCAGTACTTC. Its protein product is CASSWQETQYF.

The chain has TRBV7-9 and TRBJ2-3; weak D call: TRBD1 (5 bases). Trimming took 5 bases from V and 2 from J, leaving 20 bases between them. The CDR3 totals 17 residues. Germline V gene lookup returns CDR1 SEHNR and CDR2 FQNEAQ (reference sequence). The CDR3 protein is CASSHREGARNTDTQYF. The CDR3 bases are TGTGCCAGCAGCCACAGAGAAGGGGCCCGGAACACAGATACGCAGTATTTT. Full variable domain (remainder filled in from reference TRBV7-9 and TRBJ2-3): DTGVSQNPRHKITKRGQNVTFRCDPISEHNRLYWYRQTLGQGPEFLTYFQNEAQLEKSRLLSDRFSAERPKGSFSTLEIQRTEQGDSAMYLCASSHREGARNTDTQYFGPGTRLTVL.

This rearrangement joins TRBV7-2 to TRBJ2-7; D not resolved. The germline V gene encodes CDR1 SGHTA and CDR2 FQGNSA. The CDR3 has 13 amino acids. V lost 1 base and J 2 bases, leaving 6 bases between the germline ends. The CDR3 DNA reads TGTGCCAGCAGCTTAGTCAGAGCCTACGAGCAGTACTTC. It yields the protein CASSLVRAYEQYF.

This rearrangement joins TRBV4-2 to TRBJ1-2; TRBD1 matches 8 bases. The J segment lost 4 bases and the V segment lost 2 bases, leaving 6 bases of the junction unmatched. There are 15 residues in the CDR3. Germline lookup yields CDR1 LGHNA and CDR2 YNFKEQ. CDR3 DNA: TGTGCCAGCAGCCAACCTTTTACAGGGGGCTATGGCTACACCTTC. This codes for CASSQPFTGGYGYTF.